The rows below give T cell receptor beta chains drawn from one sample of a study of siplizumab effects on memory and regulatory T cells. These receptors' targets are unknown. Produced via immunoSEQ multiplex PCR; TCRdb's table is partial and in-frame only. The table has 18,000 or so clones, roughly 51% seen once; the top ten hold about 5.3%. The sequenced sample consisted of CFSE-low (dividing) CD4+ T cells sorted from an allogeneic mixed lymphocyte reaction. The origin of the receptors is a human donor in good health; the cells came from an allogeneic mixed lymphocyte reaction. Both conserved end residues are part of each CDR3. The D gene is left open where the match is weak. Some rows have no size entry. The others give once, few or many, or a class for an expanded clone.

v_gene: TRBV7-3
j_gene: TRBJ2-5
abundance: few
d_gene: NA
CDR3aa: CASSFGHGGETQYF
CDR3nt: TGTGCCAGCAGTTTCGGACACGGGGGTGAGACCCAGTACTTC

v_gene: TRBV7-8
j_gene: TRBJ1-5
abundance: medium-sized
d_gene: NA
CDR3aa: CASSLVGINQPQHF
CDR3nt: TGTGCCAGCAGCTTAGTTGGGATCAATCAGCCCCAGCATTTT

v_gene: TRBV21-1
j_gene: TRBJ1-2
abundance: NA
d_gene: NA
CDR3aa: CASSKEETGRGGYTF
CDR3nt: TGTGCCAGCAGCAAAGAGGAAACAGGACGAGGAGGCTACACCTTC

v_gene: TRBV6-5
j_gene: TRBJ2-7
abundance: once
d_gene: NA
CDR3aa: CASSYGAGYEQYF
CDR3nt: TGTGCCAGCAGTTACGGGGCGGGCTACGAGCAGTACTTC

v_gene: TRBV6-6
j_gene: TRBJ1-5
abundance: medium-sized
d_gene: NA
CDR3aa: CASSQGSQPQHF
CDR3nt: TGTGCCAGCAGCCAGGGAAGTCAGCCCCAGCATTTT

v_gene: TRBV7-9
j_gene: TRBJ2-7
abundance: NA
d_gene: NA
CDR3aa: CASRRDTNSYEQYF
CDR3nt: TGTGCCAGCAGAAGGGACACTAACTCCTACGAGCAGTACTTC

v_gene: TRBV7-2
j_gene: TRBJ2-3
abundance: NA
d_gene: NA
CDR3aa: CASSPYTDTQYF
CDR3nt: TGTGCCAGCAGCCCCTACACAGATACGCAGTATTTT

v_gene: TRBV27
j_gene: TRBJ1-4
abundance: few
d_gene: TRBD1
CDR3aa: CASSFVCRGLSVNEKLFF
CDR3nt: TGTGCCAGCAGTTTTGTTTGCAGGGGGCTGTCGGTAAATGAAAAACTGTTTTTT

v_gene: TRBV19
j_gene: TRBJ1-1
abundance: medium-sized
d_gene: NA
CDR3aa: CASSQQGLTEAFF
CDR3nt: TGTGCCAGTAGCCAACAGGGACTCACTGAAGCTTTCTTT

v_gene: TRBV6-1
j_gene: TRBJ2-3
abundance: few
d_gene: TRBD2
CDR3aa: CASSALRTSGTDTQYF
CDR3nt: TGTGCCAGCAGTGCCTTGAGGACTAGCGGCACAGATACGCAGTATTTT

v_gene: TRBV4-2
j_gene: TRBJ2-1
abundance: NA
d_gene: TRBD2
CDR3aa: CASSLELSASGGGEQFF
CDR3nt: TGTGCCAGCAGCTTGGAGTTGTCGGCTAGCGGGGGTGGTGAGCAGTTCTTC

v_gene: TRBV6-1
j_gene: TRBJ2-7
abundance: few
d_gene: NA
CDR3aa: CASSGSRGYYEQYF
CDR3nt: TGTGCCAGCAGTGGTTCGCGAGGGTACTACGAGCAGTACTTC

v_gene: TRBV15
j_gene: TRBJ2-7
abundance: NA
d_gene: NA
CDR3aa: CATSRSLIGEQYF
CDR3nt: TGTGCCACCAGCAGGTCTCTTATAGGGGAGCAGTACTTC

v_gene: TRBV5-5
j_gene: TRBJ1-2
abundance: NA
d_gene: NA
CDR3aa: CASSTLGGAGYGYTF
CDR3nt: TGTGCCAGCAGCACCCTCGGGGGCGCGGGCTATGGCTACACCTTC

v_gene: TRBV5-1
j_gene: TRBJ2-5
abundance: NA
d_gene: TRBD2
CDR3aa: CASSLDSAGGIETQYF
CDR3nt: TGTGCCAGCAGCTTGGATTCTGCGGGGGGGATCGAGACCCAGTACTTC

v_gene: TRBV2
j_gene: TRBJ1-5
abundance: once
d_gene: NA
CDR3aa: CASSDIVGQPQHF
CDR3nt: TGTGCCAGCAGTGATATCGTTGGACAGCCCCAGCATTTT

v_gene: TRBV15
j_gene: TRBJ1-2
abundance: NA
d_gene: TRBD1
CDR3aa: CATSIGGQNGYTF
CDR3nt: TGTGCCACCAGCATAGGGGGACAGAACGGCTACACCTTC

v_gene: TRBV6-1
j_gene: TRBJ2-3
abundance: NA
d_gene: NA
CDR3aa: CASSDNPGDTQYF
CDR3nt: TGTGCCAGCAGCGATAATCCGGGGGATACGCAGTATTTT

v_gene: TRBV18
j_gene: TRBJ2-3
abundance: few
d_gene: NA
CDR3aa: CASSPEGSPDTQYF
CDR3nt: TGTGCCAGCTCACCAGAGGGTTCCCCAGATACGCAGTATTTT

v_gene: TRBV7-9
j_gene: TRBJ2-7
abundance: NA
d_gene: NA
CDR3aa: CASSSGHYEQYF
CDR3nt: TGTGCCAGCAGCTCCGGACACTACGAGCAGTACTTC

v_gene: TRBV9
j_gene: TRBJ1-5
abundance: NA
d_gene: NA
CDR3aa: CASSGGVSGQPQHF
CDR3nt: TGTGCCAGCAGCGGCGGGGTTTCGGGTCAGCCCCAGCATTTT

v_gene: TRBV5-4
j_gene: TRBJ2-1
abundance: few
d_gene: TRBD2
CDR3aa: CASSLTSGSYNEQFF
CDR3nt: TGTGCCAGCAGCTTGACTAGCGGGTCCTACAATGAGCAGTTCTTC

v_gene: TRBV7-2
j_gene: TRBJ2-1
abundance: few
d_gene: TRBD2
CDR3aa: CASSLASGGAREQFF
CDR3nt: TGTGCCAGCAGCTTAGCTAGCGGGGGGGCAAGGGAGCAGTTCTTC

v_gene: TRBV5-1
j_gene: TRBJ2-5
abundance: medium-sized
d_gene: NA
CDR3aa: CASRKGLVSVFQETQYF
CDR3nt: TGCGCCAGCAGAAAAGGCCTAGTAAGCGTTTTCCAAGAGACCCAGTACTTC

v_gene: TRBV18
j_gene: TRBJ1-2
abundance: once
d_gene: TRBD1
CDR3aa: CASSSVGQGAGYTF
CDR3nt: TGTGCCAGCTCATCCGTCGGACAGGGGGCTGGCTACACCTTC

v_gene: TRBV5-1
j_gene: TRBJ2-3
abundance: NA
d_gene: TRBD2
CDR3aa: CASSSPGSGDTDTQYF
CDR3nt: TGCGCCAGCAGCTCCCCGGGTAGCGGGGACACAGATACGCAGTATTTT

v_gene: TRBV15
j_gene: TRBJ2-7
abundance: NA
d_gene: NA
CDR3aa: CATSRDYGRYYEQYF
CDR3nt: TGTGCCACCAGCAGAGATTATGGCAGGTACTACGAGCAGTACTTC

v_gene: TRBV7-2
j_gene: TRBJ2-7
abundance: few
d_gene: NA
CDR3aa: CASSPGGQFYEQYF
CDR3nt: TGTGCCAGCAGCCCCGGGGGACAGTTCTACGAGCAGTACTTC

v_gene: TRBV2
j_gene: TRBJ1-1
abundance: NA
d_gene: NA
CDR3aa: CASRFGGAMNTEAFF
CDR3nt: TGTGCCAGCAGATTCGGAGGGGCAATGAACACTGAAGCTTTCTTT

v_gene: TRBV5-6
j_gene: TRBJ1-2
abundance: few
d_gene: NA
CDR3aa: CASSRTGLSYGYTF
CDR3nt: TGTGCCAGCAGCCGGACGGGATTAAGTTATGGCTACACCTTC

v_gene: TRBV5-1
j_gene: TRBJ1-1
abundance: few
d_gene: NA
CDR3aa: CASSLVGGEAFF
CDR3nt: TGCGCCAGCAGCTTGGTAGGGGGTGAAGCTTTCTTT

v_gene: TRBV2
j_gene: TRBJ1-2
abundance: few
d_gene: NA
CDR3aa: CASSEGSYGYTF
CDR3nt: TGTGCCAGCAGTGAAGGCAGCTATGGCTACACCTTC

v_gene: TRBV2
j_gene: TRBJ2-7
abundance: NA
d_gene: TRBD1
CDR3aa: CASSKDRGDSYEQYF
CDR3nt: TGTGCCAGCAGTAAGGACAGGGGCGATTCCTACGAGCAGTACTTC

v_gene: TRBV6-5
j_gene: TRBJ2-7
abundance: NA
d_gene: NA
CDR3aa: CASSRGTGSSYEQYF
CDR3nt: TGTGCCAGCAGTAGGGGGACTGGGAGCTCCTACGAGCAGTACTTC

v_gene: TRBV7-9
j_gene: TRBJ1-1
abundance: few
d_gene: NA
CDR3aa: CASSPTGNTEAFF
CDR3nt: TGTGCCAGCAGCCCAACAGGGAACACTGAAGCTTTCTTT

v_gene: TRBV10-3
j_gene: TRBJ1-3
abundance: few
d_gene: TRBD1
CDR3aa: CAITTDRGSGNTIYF
CDR3nt: TGTGCCATCACCACGGACAGGGGCTCTGGAAACACCATATATTTT

v_gene: TRBV7-9
j_gene: TRBJ1-2
abundance: medium-sized
d_gene: NA
CDR3aa: CASSSWTDYYYGYTF
CDR3nt: TGTGCCAGCAGCTCCTGGACAGACTACTACTATGGCTACACCTTC

v_gene: TRBV14
j_gene: TRBJ1-1
abundance: NA
d_gene: NA
CDR3aa: CASSQVEGTMNTEAFF
CDR3nt: TGTGCCAGCAGCCAGGTTGAGGGCACCATGAACACTGAAGCTTTCTTT

v_gene: TRBV5-1
j_gene: TRBJ2-2
abundance: few
d_gene: TRBD1
CDR3aa: CASSLLTGGIGELFF
CDR3nt: TGCGCCAGCAGCTTGCTGACAGGGGGGATCGGGGAGCTGTTTTTT

v_gene: TRBV7-3
j_gene: TRBJ2-2
abundance: NA
d_gene: TRBD2
CDR3aa: CASSLSGTSGFTGELFF
CDR3nt: TGTGCCAGCAGCTTATCCGGGACTAGCGGATTCACCGGGGAGCTGTTTTTT

v_gene: TRBV19
j_gene: TRBJ1-5
abundance: NA
d_gene: NA
CDR3aa: CASSTTGNNQPQHF
CDR3nt: TGTGCCAGTAGTACTACAGGGAACAATCAGCCCCAGCATTTT

v_gene: TRBV2
j_gene: TRBJ1-4
abundance: NA
d_gene: NA
CDR3aa: CASSVGDVEEKLFF
CDR3nt: TGTGCCAGCAGTGTAGGGGACGTGGAAGAAAAACTGTTTTTT

v_gene: TRBV7-6
j_gene: TRBJ2-5
abundance: few
d_gene: NA
CDR3aa: CASSLNRETQYF
CDR3nt: TGTGCCAGCAGCTTAAATAGGGAGACCCAGTACTTC

v_gene: TRBV10-1
j_gene: TRBJ2-7
abundance: many
d_gene: TRBD1
CDR3aa: CASSDLQGPSYEQYF
CDR3nt: TGCGCCAGCAGTGATTTACAGGGGCCCTCCTACGAGCAGTACTTC

v_gene: TRBV18
j_gene: TRBJ1-2
abundance: few
d_gene: NA
CDR3aa: CASSPQGGENGYTF
CDR3nt: TGTGCCAGCTCCCCCCAGGGAGGAGAGAATGGCTACACCTTC

v_gene: TRBV28
j_gene: TRBJ2-7
abundance: once
d_gene: NA
CDR3aa: CASSSGGQNYEQYF
CDR3nt: TGTGCCAGCAGTTCGGGGGGACAGAACTACGAGCAGTACTTC

v_gene: TRBV11-2
j_gene: TRBJ2-1
abundance: few
d_gene: TRBD2
CDR3aa: CASSLGSGGFNEQFF
CDR3nt: TGTGCCAGCAGCTTGGGTAGCGGGGGATTCAATGAGCAGTTCTTC

v_gene: TRBV6-6
j_gene: TRBJ1-2
abundance: NA
d_gene: TRBD1
CDR3aa: CASSLGTGYGYTF
CDR3nt: TGTGCCAGCAGTTTAGGGACAGGCTATGGCTACACCTTC

v_gene: TRBV7-2
j_gene: TRBJ2-3
abundance: NA
d_gene: NA
CDR3aa: CASSLVVSTDTQYF
CDR3nt: TGTGCCAGCAGCTTAGTGGTGAGCACAGATACGCAGTATTTT

v_gene: TRBV5-1
j_gene: TRBJ1-2
abundance: NA
d_gene: NA
CDR3aa: CASSLEDSIYGYTF
CDR3nt: TGCGCCAGCAGCTTGGAGGACAGCATCTATGGCTACACCTTC

v_gene: TRBV11-2
j_gene: TRBJ1-4
abundance: NA
d_gene: TRBD1
CDR3aa: CASSPDRGRKLFF
CDR3nt: TGTGCCAGCAGCCCAGACAGGGGGCGGAAACTGTTTTTT

v_gene: TRBV6-6
j_gene: TRBJ1-5
abundance: NA
d_gene: NA
CDR3aa: CASSYSGVDQPQHF
CDR3nt: TGTGCCAGCAGTTACTCAGGGGTGGATCAGCCCCAGCATTTT

v_gene: TRBV10-3
j_gene: TRBJ2-5
abundance: NA
d_gene: NA
CDR3aa: CAISDGGRETQYF
CDR3nt: TGTGCCATCAGTGATGGGGGTCGAGAGACCCAGTACTTC

v_gene: TRBV5-1
j_gene: TRBJ2-5
abundance: NA
d_gene: NA
CDR3aa: CASSLPGQETQYF
CDR3nt: TGCGCCAGCAGCTTACCCGGGCAAGAGACCCAGTACTTC

v_gene: TRBV5-4
j_gene: TRBJ2-5
abundance: NA
d_gene: NA
CDR3aa: CASSLRSETQYF
CDR3nt: TGTGCCAGCAGCTTGCGGTCGGAGACCCAGTACTTC

v_gene: TRBV7-2
j_gene: TRBJ2-7
abundance: NA
d_gene: NA
CDR3aa: CASSLAVGGGLYEQYF
CDR3nt: TGTGCCAGCAGCTTAGCGGTCGGCGGGGGCCTCTACGAGCAGTACTTC

v_gene: TRBV7-2
j_gene: TRBJ1-5
abundance: NA
d_gene: NA
CDR3aa: CASSFDRNQPQHF
CDR3nt: TGTGCCAGCAGCTTCGACAGAAATCAGCCCCAGCATTTT

v_gene: TRBV12-5
j_gene: TRBJ2-7
abundance: NA
d_gene: TRBD2
CDR3aa: CASGLAVGLAGGNEQYF
CDR3nt: TGTGCTAGTGGTTTGGCTGTGGGACTAGCGGGGGGAAACGAGCAGTACTTC

v_gene: TRBV18
j_gene: TRBJ1-5
abundance: NA
d_gene: NA
CDR3aa: CASSPTRDQPQHF
CDR3nt: TGTGCCAGCTCACCAACGAGGGATCAGCCCCAGCATTTT